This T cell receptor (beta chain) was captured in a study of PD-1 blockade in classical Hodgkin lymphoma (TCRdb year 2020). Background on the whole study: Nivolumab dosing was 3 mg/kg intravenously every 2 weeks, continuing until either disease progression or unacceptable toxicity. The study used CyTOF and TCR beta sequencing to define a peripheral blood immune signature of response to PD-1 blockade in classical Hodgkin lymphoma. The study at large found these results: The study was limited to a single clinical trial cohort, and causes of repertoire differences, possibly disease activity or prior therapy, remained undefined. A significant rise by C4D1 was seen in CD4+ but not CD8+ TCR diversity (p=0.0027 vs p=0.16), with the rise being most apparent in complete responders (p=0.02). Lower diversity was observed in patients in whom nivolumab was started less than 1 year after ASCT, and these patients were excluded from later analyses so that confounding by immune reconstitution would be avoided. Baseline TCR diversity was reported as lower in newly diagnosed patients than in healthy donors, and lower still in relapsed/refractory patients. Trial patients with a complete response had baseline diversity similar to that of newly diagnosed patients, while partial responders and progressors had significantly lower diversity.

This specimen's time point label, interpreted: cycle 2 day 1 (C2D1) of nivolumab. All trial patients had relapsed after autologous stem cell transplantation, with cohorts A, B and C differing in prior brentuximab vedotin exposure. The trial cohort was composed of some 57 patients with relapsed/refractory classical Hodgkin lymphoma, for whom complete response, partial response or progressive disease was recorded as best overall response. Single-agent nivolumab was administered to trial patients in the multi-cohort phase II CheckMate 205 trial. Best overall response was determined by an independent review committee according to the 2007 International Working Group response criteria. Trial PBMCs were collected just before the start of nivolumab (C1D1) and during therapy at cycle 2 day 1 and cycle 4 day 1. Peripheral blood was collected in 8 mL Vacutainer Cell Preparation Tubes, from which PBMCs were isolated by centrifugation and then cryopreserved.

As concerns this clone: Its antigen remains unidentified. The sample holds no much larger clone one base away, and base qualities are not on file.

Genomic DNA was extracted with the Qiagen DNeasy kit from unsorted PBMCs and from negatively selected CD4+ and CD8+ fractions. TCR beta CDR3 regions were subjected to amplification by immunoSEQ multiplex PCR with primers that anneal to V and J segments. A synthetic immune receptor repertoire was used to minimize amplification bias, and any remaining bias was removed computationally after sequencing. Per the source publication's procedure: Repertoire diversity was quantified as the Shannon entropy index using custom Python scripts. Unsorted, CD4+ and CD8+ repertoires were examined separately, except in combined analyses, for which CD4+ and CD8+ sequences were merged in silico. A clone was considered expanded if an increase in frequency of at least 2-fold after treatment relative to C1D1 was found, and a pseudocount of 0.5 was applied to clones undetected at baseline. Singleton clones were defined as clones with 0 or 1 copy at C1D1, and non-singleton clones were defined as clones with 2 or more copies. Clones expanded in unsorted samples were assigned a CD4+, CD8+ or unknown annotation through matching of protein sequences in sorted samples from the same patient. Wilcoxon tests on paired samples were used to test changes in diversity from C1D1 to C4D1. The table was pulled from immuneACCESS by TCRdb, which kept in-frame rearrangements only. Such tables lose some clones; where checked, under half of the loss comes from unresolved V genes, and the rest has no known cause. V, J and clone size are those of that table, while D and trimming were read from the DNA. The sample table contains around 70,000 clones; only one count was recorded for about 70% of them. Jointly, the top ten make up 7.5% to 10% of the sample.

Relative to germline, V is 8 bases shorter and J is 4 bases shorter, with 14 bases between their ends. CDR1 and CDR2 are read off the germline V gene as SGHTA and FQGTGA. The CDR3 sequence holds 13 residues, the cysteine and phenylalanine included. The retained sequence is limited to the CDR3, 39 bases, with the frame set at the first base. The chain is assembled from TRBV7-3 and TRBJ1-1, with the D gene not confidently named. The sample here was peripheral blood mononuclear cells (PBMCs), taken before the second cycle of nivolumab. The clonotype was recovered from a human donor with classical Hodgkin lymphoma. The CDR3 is CASQRGPGTEAFF. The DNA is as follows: TGTGCCAGCCAACGTGGCCCGGGCACTGAAGCTTTCTTT.